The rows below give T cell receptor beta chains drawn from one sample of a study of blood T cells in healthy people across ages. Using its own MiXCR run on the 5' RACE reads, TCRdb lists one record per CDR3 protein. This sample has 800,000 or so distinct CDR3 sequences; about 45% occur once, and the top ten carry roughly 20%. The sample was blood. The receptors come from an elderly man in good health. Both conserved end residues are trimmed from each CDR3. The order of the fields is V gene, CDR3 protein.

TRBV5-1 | ASSQTGTGGTDTQY
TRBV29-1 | SVTEVRTEAF
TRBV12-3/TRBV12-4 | ASTSMGGGKETQY
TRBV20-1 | SARVGLTNEKLF
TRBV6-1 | ASRPGAANGKLF
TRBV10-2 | ASSEGQAALYEQY
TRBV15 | ATSRGSGSTDTQY
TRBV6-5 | ACTGGYGYT
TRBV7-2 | ASSLRGQSALH
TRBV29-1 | SVEDIGNEKLF
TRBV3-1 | ASSQLQGALEQF
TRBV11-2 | ASSPRRVGIQETQY
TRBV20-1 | SARDLLEGSYEQY
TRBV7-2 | ASSLTGPKGEQY
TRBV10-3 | ATRSGSGTQY
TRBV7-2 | ASSLQDNEGFIDPGTDTQY
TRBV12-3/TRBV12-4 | ASSPPRTGGLTEAF
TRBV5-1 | ASSLTTGGTYEQY
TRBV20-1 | SARGLAGNYEQY
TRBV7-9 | ANSLVAGYNEQF
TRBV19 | ASSMGMNTEAF
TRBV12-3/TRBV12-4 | ASSLGLITDAQY
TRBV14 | ASSQDWTSQDTQY
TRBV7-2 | VSSLRQGSNQLQH
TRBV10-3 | AISEGHEQF
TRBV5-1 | ASSFDAPYEQY
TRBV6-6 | ASSWTGGQTQY
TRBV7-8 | ASRPAGDVYEQY
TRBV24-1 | ATSDLTSTDTQY
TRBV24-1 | ATSDPARDRGNEQY
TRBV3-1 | ASSQDGGSYNEQF
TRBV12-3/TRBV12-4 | ASRGSGSANEQF
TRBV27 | ASSFTSGGRGYT
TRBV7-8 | ASIGGKNNEQF
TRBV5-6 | ASSGGVSSYNEQF
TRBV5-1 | AGRLRQGASTGELF
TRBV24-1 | ATSPSPGTAPNEQF
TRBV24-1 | ATSDLGGTGEETQY
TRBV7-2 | ASSLDGQPQH
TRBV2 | ASSEAANQETQY
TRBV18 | ASSPSQHRYNEQF
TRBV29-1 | SVDDGTGGNEQY
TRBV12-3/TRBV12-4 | ASSATGANAYGYT
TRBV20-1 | SAQLLAGGDLAKNIQY
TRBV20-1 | SARGTPAKNIQY
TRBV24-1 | ATSDFRASYNEQF
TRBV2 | ASSDATSGRYEQY
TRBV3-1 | ASSQETGDETQY
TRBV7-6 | ASSPGGSNTGELF